This entry concerns a single TCR beta chain. As handled by the study authors: By means of reference gene primer amplification, nucleated cell counts were estimated. Sequencing was performed with immunoSEQ multiplex PCR; in TCRdb, only in-frame clones are kept and a portion is missing. The V and J calls and clone size are taken from that table; D and trimming were inferred from the DNA. The sample yields about 480,000 clones, approximately 90% seen once. This entry is derived from a study of blood T cell repertoires in COVID-19. Study context: T cells, B-cell-depleted T cells, or PBMCs supplied cDNA or gDNA.

The receptor was derived from a woman in her thirties with acute or convalescent COVID-19. Sequences were obtained from peripheral blood.

As DNA, the CDR3 is TGCGCCAGCAGGGGGGGGAACCACGAGCAGTACTTC. Protein: CASRGGNHEQYF. The chain uses TRBV5-1 and TRBJ2-7; 7 bases align to TRBD2. V lost 5 bases to trimming and J lost 5 bases; unmatched junction nucleotides: 4. The CDR3 spans 12 residues. Germline assignment: CDR1 SGHRS and CDR2 YFSETQ.